One T cell receptor (beta chain) is described in this entry. The CDR3 is 14 residues long. V was clipped by 5 bases and J by 6 bases; unmatched bases: 6. Germline V CDR1 and CDR2: SEHNR, FQNEAQ (reference sequence). This entry belongs to a study of blood T cell repertoires in COVID-19. Study-wide context: Acute-phase and convalescent COVID-19 samples originated in the United States, Italy and Spain. The cDNA or gDNA used as material had been derived from T cells, B-cell-depleted T cells, or PBMCs.

The data were produced by immunoSEQ multiplex PCR, yet TCRdb's version contains in-frame clones alone and is incomplete. The profile shows around 370,000 clones, about 90% of them singletons. This sequence joins TRBV7-9 and TRBJ2-2; 7 positions match TRBD2. The TCR sequence derives from a young woman who had recovered from COVID-19. The sequenced sample was peripheral blood. CDR3 nucleotides: TGTGCCAGCAGCCGGACTAGTACGTCCGGGGAGCTGTTTTTT. It encodes CASSRTSTSGELFF.